The clone carrying this T cell receptor (beta chain) was observed a few times. Its antigen is as yet unknown. The sample comes from a study of T cell repertoires in cytomegalovirus infection. On the study more broadly: Recently identified HLA-C-restricted and well-studied HLA-B-restricted CMV epitopes were used.

Germline lookup yields CDR1 KGHSH and CDR2 LQKENI. The CDR3 loop spans 17 amino acids. The ends were cut back, 5 bases at V and 8 bases at J, with 25 bases in the middle. One entry per CDR3 protein, called by TCRdb with MiXCR from the reads. This sample carries fewer than 650,000 distinct CDR3 sequences, 40% of them seen once, and the ten largest clones take over 45%. The chain uses TRBV18 and TRBJ2-1, with D tentatively TRBD2 (7 bases). This TCR came from a human donor in good health (CMV status not recorded). Some clones in this sample may be carry-over from other donors' samples. The starting material was cultured PBMCs, obtained from culture after CMV antigen stimulation. The CDR3 protein is CASSSLMKAGGGDEQFF. The CDR3, as DNA: TGTGCCAGCTCATCACTTATGAAGGCGGGCGGGGGCGATGAGCAGTTCTTC.